The 31 T cell receptor beta chains reported below all come from one sample, sequenced in a study of OX40 agonist ivuxolimab in advanced cancers. Profiling relied on immunoSEQ multiplex PCR, and the TCRdb table lists in-frame clones only, not all of them. The sample has tens of thousands of clones, 65% to 90% seen once. Material: CD4+ or CD8+ T cells sorted from blood, obtained in a trial of the OX40 agonist ivuxolimab. The receptors were sampled from an adult with an advanced solid tumor such as melanoma, head and neck, liver or kidney cancer.

CDR3: CASSVGEVKLDEQFF. CDR3 sequence (DNA): TGTGCCAGCAGCGTAGGGGAGGTGAAACTCGATGAGCAGTTCTTC. This rearrangement joins TRBV9 to TRBJ2-1; tentatively, D is TRBD2 (6 bases). V gave up 0 bases and J gave up 8 bases, with 15 bases separating them. Per the germline V gene, CDR1 is SGDLS and CDR2 is YYNGEE. This CDR3 has 15 residues.

The chain links TRBV18 to TRBJ2-3; D perhaps matches TRBD1 (6 bases). This CDR3 spans 18 amino acids. The V end was cut by 2 bases, the J end by 0 bases, with 18 bases between. CDR1 KGHSH and CDR2 LQKENI come from the germline V gene. The CDR3 region is CASSPSSLRTASTDTQYF. CDR3 bases: TGTGCCAGCTCACCATCCTCACTTCGGACAGCCAGCACAGATACGCAGTATTTT. Based on the CDR3 plus reference TRBV18 and TRBJ2-3, the full variable domain is NAGVMQNPRHLVRRRGQEARLRCSPMKGHSHVYWYRQLPEEGLKFMVYLQKENIIDESGMPKERFSAEFPKEGPSILRIQQVVRGDSAAYFCASSPSSLRTASTDTQYFGPGTRLTVL.

The rearrangement links TRBV18 to TRBJ1-4; D is uncertain. Germline-derived CDR1 and CDR2 are KGHSH and LQKENI. The CDR3 totals 15 residues. The V end lost 3 bases, the J end lost 4 bases, and 12 bases lay between the germline ends. CDR3 nucleotides: TGTGCCAGCTCACCCGCCGGGCAATATAATGAAAAACTGTTTTTT. Translated, it gives CASSPAGQYNEKLFF.

V and J are TRBV5-4 and TRBJ2-5, with 10 bases aligning to TRBD2. The closer fit of TRBJ2-7 to the DNA end suggests the J call may be wrong. The V gene's germline CDR1 is SGHNT and CDR2 YYREEE (reference sequence). This CDR3 spans 17 amino acids. CDR3 in DNA: TGTGCCAGCAGTCGGCTAGCGGGGGCCCTGAGCTCCTACGAGCAGTACTTC. Protein sequence: CASSRLAGALSSYEQYF.

The chain carries TRBV6-5 and TRBJ2-7; TRBD2 matches at 8 bases. The CDR3 has 14 residues. Germline V gene sequence: CDR1 MNHEY, CDR2 SVGAGI. With 2 bases clipped from V and 4 bases from J, the junction kept 4 bases outside the gene matches. The CDR3 spells CASSYGTRRYEQYF. CDR3 in DNA: TGTGCCAGCAGTTACGGGACTAGACGTTACGAGCAGTACTTC.

The chain carries TRBV30 and TRBJ1-4; D is uncertain. Trimming left V 2 bases short and J 3 bases short, with 10 bases between. Germline V gene lookup returns CDR1 GTSNPN and CDR2 SVGIG (reference sequence). The CDR3 contains 14 residues. CDR3 sequence (DNA): TGTGCCTGGAGTCTGGGGTTACCTAATGAAAAACTGTTTTTT. Protein product: CAWSLGLPNEKLFF. Supplemented by reference TRBV30 and TRBJ1-4, the full variable domain reads SQTIHQWPATLVQPVGSPLSLECTVEGTSNPNLYWYRQAAGRGLQLLFYSVGIGQISSEVPQNLSASRPQDRQFILSSKKLLLSDSGFYLCAWSLGLPNEKLFFGSGTQLSVL.

The chain uses TRBV5-1 and TRBJ2-6; D is undetermined. CDR3 length: 14 residues. Germline V gene lookup returns CDR1 SGHRS and CDR2 YFSETQ. Trimming stripped 3 bases from V and 1 base from J, with 5 bases between. CDR3 sequence (DNA): TGCGCCAGCAGCTATCCTTCTGGGGCCAACGTCCTGACTTTC. Encoded protein: CASSYPSGANVLTF.

The V call is TRBV29-1, the J call TRBJ1-2; D possibly corresponds to TRBD1 (5 bases). The CDR3 totals 12 residues. V was shortened by 7 bases and J by 7 bases, with 16 bases between the two germline ends. Looked up from germline, CDR1 is SQVTM and CDR2 is ANQGSEA. The CDR3 coding sequence is TGCAGCGCCCGGGGGACCCTCGGTGGCTACACCTTC. The encoded protein is CSARGTLGGYTF.

V and J are TRBV28 and TRBJ1-1; 11 bases agree with TRBD1. The CDR3 loop spans 16 amino acids. Germline V CDR1 and CDR2: MDHEN, SYDVKM. The trim removed 2 bases at V and 1 base at J, leaving 3 bases unmatched. CDR3 DNA sequence: TGTGCCAGCAGTTTAGGGACAGGGGGAGCGAACACTGAAGCTTTCTTT. Its protein product is CASSLGTGGANTEAFF.

The V and J genes are TRBV5-6 and TRBJ2-3, with D possibly TRBD2 on 6 matching bases. V was shortened by 4 bases and J by 4 bases, with 13 bases between the two germline ends. Germline V CDR1 and CDR2: SGHDT, YYEEEE. CDR3 length: 14 residues. The CDR3 DNA is TGTGCCAGCAGCCCTCTGGGGGAGGCAGATACGCAGTATTTT. It translates to CASSPLGEADTQYF.

The chain links TRBV27 to TRBJ2-3; D perhaps matches TRBD2 (6 bases). The V gene's germline CDR1 is MNHEY and CDR2 SMNVEV (reference sequence). V was shortened by 5 bases and J by 5 bases, with 17 bases between the two germline ends. The CDR3 loop spans 15 amino acids. The chain's CDR3 is CASSARRVRGDTQYF. The CDR3 DNA reads as TGTGCCAGCAGTGCTCGCCGGGTGCGGGGAGATACGCAGTATTTT.

The chain recombines TRBV11-2 with TRBJ2-3; 10 bases align to TRBD2. The CDR3 sequence is 15 residues long. Germline assignment: CDR1 SGHAT and CDR2 FQNNGV. Trimming took 6 bases from V and 4 from J; bases not matched to a gene: 7. The CDR3 is CASRPTSGGADTQYF. The CDR3, as DNA: TGTGCCAGCAGACCAACCAGCGGGGGGGCAGATACGCAGTATTTT. The whole variable domain, filled in from reference TRBV11-2 and TRBJ2-3, reads EAGVAQSPRYKIIEKRQSVAFWCNPISGHATLYWYQQILGQGPKLLIQFQNNGVVDDSQLPKDRFSAERLKGVDSTLKIQPAKLEDSAVYLCASRPTSGGADTQYFGPGTRLTVL.

This clone rates as medium-sized. V and J are TRBV29-1 and TRBJ1-2, with D possibly matching TRBD1 (5 bases). Trimming removed 4 bases at V and 1 base at J, with 7 bases between. The germline gives CDR1 SQVTM, CDR2 ANQGSEA. CDR3 size: 12 residues. The CDR3 sequence is CSVVGGNYGYTF. The CDR3 DNA follows: TGCAGCGTTGTCGGGGGTAACTATGGCTACACCTTC.

This sequence joins TRBV14 and TRBJ2-5, with no clear D. This CDR3 contains 13 residues. Trimming took 2 bases from V and 5 from J, leaving 9 bases between them. The germline V gene encodes CDR1 SGHDN and CDR2 FVKESK. CDR3 loop: CASSQPYPETQYF. The CDR3 coding sequence is TGTGCCAGCAGCCAACCCTACCCGGAGACCCAGTACTTC.

A few counts support this clone. V usage is TRBV4-1 and J usage is TRBJ2-5; tentatively, D is TRBD1 or TRBD2 (5 bases each). This CDR3 region has 14 residues. Germline CDR1 and CDR2: MGHRA and YSYEKL. V was clipped by 3 bases and J by 6 bases, with 14 bases between them. DNA of the CDR3: TGCGCCAGCAGCCACCTAATCAGGGACCAGACCCAGTACTTC. Translation: CASSHLIRDQTQYF.

The rearrangement uses TRBV9 and TRBJ2-2; D gene uncertain. The V end lost 1 base, the J end lost 10 bases, and 14 bases lay between the germline ends. CDR1 is SGDLS, CDR2 YYNGEE, per germline. The CDR3 runs 14 residues. The CDR3 DNA reads as TGTGCCAGCAGCGTAAGACCCCGTTTTGAGGAGCTGTTTTTT. Translated: CASSVRPRFEELFF.

This clone was found once. The CDR3 coding sequence is TGTGCCAGCAGTAAAGGACAGGGTAATGAAAAACTGTTTTTT. Translation: CASSKGQGNEKLFF. The chain combines TRBV28 with TRBJ1-4, with TRBD1 identical over 8 bases. Germline V gives CDR1 MDHEN, CDR2 SYDVKM. The trim removed 5 bases at V and 4 bases at J, leaving 3 bases unmatched. The CDR3 runs to 14 residues.

The chain couples TRBV6-5 to TRBJ1-2, with D possibly being TRBD1 (5 bases). The V and J ends lost 2 bases and 2 bases respectively, with 6 bases between them. The CDR3 is 13 amino acids. The germline CDR1 and CDR2 sequences are MNHEY and SVGAGI. The CDR3 is CASSYGGNYGYTF. The CDR3 DNA reads as TGTGCCAGCAGTTACGGGGGGAACTATGGCTACACCTTC.

This chain links TRBV6-6 with TRBJ2-1; unclear D gene. Germline V CDR1 and CDR2: MNHNY, SVGAGI (reference sequence). The V end lost 8 bases, the J end lost 7 bases, and 15 bases lay between the germline ends. This CDR3 has 13 residues. CDR3: CASGVVPVNEQFF. CDR3 coding DNA: TGTGCCAGCGGGGTGGTACCGGTTAATGAGCAGTTCTTC.

J is TRBJ1-5 and V is TRBV23-1; TRBD1 aligns across 7 bases. TRBV23-1 is annotated as an ORF whose role is uncertain. The V and J ends lost 4 bases and 0 bases, in that order; junction bases with no gene match: 21. The CDR3 is made up of 21 amino acids. CDR3: CASSPPINQRDRLDSNQPQHF. The CDR3 DNA reads TGCGCCAGCAGTCCACCGATCAATCAGAGGGACAGATTAGATAGCAATCAGCCCCAGCATTTT.

The rearrangement uses TRBV18 and TRBJ2-1, with a weak D call TRBD1 (6 bases). The germline V and J ends were trimmed by 2 bases and 4 bases, with 12 bases remaining between them. The length of the CDR3 is 15 residues. The germline CDR1 and CDR2 sequences are KGHSH and LQKENI. The CDR3 is CASSPEQGSYNEQFF. The DNA for the CDR3 is TGTGCCAGCTCACCAGAACAGGGTTCTTACAATGAGCAGTTCTTC.

The chain carries TRBV6-1 and TRBJ1-5; D is unclear. This CDR3 is built from 14 residues. Germline CDR1 MNHNS, CDR2 SASEGT. Between the trimmed V and J ends, which lost 2 bases and 5 bases, there was a span of 10 bases. CDR3 in amino acids: CASSEWGNDQPQHF. In DNA, the CDR3 is TGTGCCAGCAGTGAATGGGGAAACGATCAGCCCCAGCATTTT.

The V gene is TRBV15, the J gene TRBJ2-7, with D perhaps TRBD2 (5 bases). CDR3 length: 15 residues. Between the trimmed V and J ends, which lost 0 bases and 5 bases, there was a span of 14 bases. The germline gives CDR1 LNHNV, CDR2 YYDKDF (reference sequence). CDR3: CATSRDRLAGHEQYF. The CDR3 DNA reads as TGTGCCACCAGCAGAGATCGGCTAGCAGGTCACGAGCAGTACTTC.

A word on this clone: One end of the junction varies from germline; a read error may be responsible. The chain recombines TRBV10-2 with TRBJ2-5, with D tentatively TRBD2 (5 bases). The CDR3 runs 11 residues. The germline gives CDR1 WSHSY, CDR2 SAAADI. CDR3: CASSGGEAQYF. The CDR3, as DNA: TGCGCCAGCAGTGGGGGAGAGGCCCAGTACTTC.

The chain combines TRBV9 with TRBJ2-3; D is ambiguous. Trimming stripped 1 base from V and 5 bases from J, with 11 bases between. Germline V gene data show CDR1 as SGDLS and CDR2 as YYNGEE. The CDR3 has 14 amino acids. DNA for the CDR3: TGTGCCAGCAGCGTAACGAGCGACGGAGATACGCAGTATTTT. This translates into CASSVTSDGDTQYF.

The chain links TRBV7-2 to TRBJ2-5; possible D gene TRBD1, 6 bases. The CDR3 runs 15 residues. Germline V gives CDR1 SGHTA, CDR2 FQGNSA. Trimming stripped 5 bases from V and 1 base from J, with 14 bases between. CDR3: CASSPKGERQETQYF. The DNA for the CDR3 is TGTGCCAGCAGCCCCAAGGGGGAACGCCAAGAGACCCAGTACTTC. Full variable domain (remainder filled in from reference TRBV7-2 and TRBJ2-5): GAGVSQSPSNKVTEKGKDVELRCDPISGHTALYWYRQSLGQGLEFLIYFQGNSAPDKSGLPSDRFSAERTGGSVSTLTIQRTQQEDSAVYLCASSPKGERQETQYFGPGTRLLVL.

The chain joins TRBV5-1 to TRBJ1-5; D is undetermined. The ends were cut back, 4 bases at V and 3 bases at J, with 11 bases in the middle. The CDR3 sequence is 14 residues long. Looked up from germline, CDR1 is SGHRS and CDR2 is YFSETQ. The CDR3 protein is CASSKDGYNQPQHF. The CDR3 DNA reads as TGCGCCAGCAGCAAGGACGGGTACAATCAGCCCCAGCATTTT.

The DNA for the CDR3 is TGTGCCAGCAGCCTCCAGGGACAGGGTGGCACCGGGGAGCTGTTTTTT. Protein sequence: CASSLQGQGGTGELFF. The chain recombines TRBV7-8 with TRBJ2-2, with TRBD1 identical over 9 bases. This CDR3 spans 16 amino acids. V lost 5 bases to trimming and J lost 4 bases; unmatched junction nucleotides: 8. CDR1 and CDR2 (germline): SGHVS, FQNEAQ.

The V and J genes are TRBV5-4 and TRBJ2-5, with 11 bases that match TRBD1. V lost 5 bases to trimming and J lost 3 bases; unmatched junction nucleotides: 3. The germline gives CDR1 SGHNT, CDR2 YYREEE (reference sequence). The CDR3 length is 14 residues. The CDR3 nucleotides are TGTGCCAGCAGACGGACAGGGGGCGAAGAGACCCAGTACTTC. Its translation is CASRRTGGEETQYF.

The chain couples TRBV4-3 to TRBJ1-6; D remains unclear. CDR1 LGHNA and CDR2 YSLEER come from the germline V gene. Trimming left V 3 bases short and J 11 bases short, with 17 bases between. CDR3 size: 15 residues. Here the CDR3 reads CASSHRAGEAAPLHF. The CDR3 region has the DNA TGCGCCAGCAGCCATAGGGCCGGGGAGGCCGCACCCCTCCACTTT.

V usage is TRBV27 and J usage is TRBJ1-5; no clear D. CDR1 is MNHEY, CDR2 SMNVEV, per germline (reference sequence). The CDR3 loop spans 13 amino acids. Trimming shortened V by 6 bases and J by 5 bases, and 11 bases separated the two germline ends. CDR3 protein: CASSPSPYQPQHF. In DNA form, the CDR3 reads TGTGCCAGCAGCCCTTCACCCTATCAGCCCCAGCATTTT.